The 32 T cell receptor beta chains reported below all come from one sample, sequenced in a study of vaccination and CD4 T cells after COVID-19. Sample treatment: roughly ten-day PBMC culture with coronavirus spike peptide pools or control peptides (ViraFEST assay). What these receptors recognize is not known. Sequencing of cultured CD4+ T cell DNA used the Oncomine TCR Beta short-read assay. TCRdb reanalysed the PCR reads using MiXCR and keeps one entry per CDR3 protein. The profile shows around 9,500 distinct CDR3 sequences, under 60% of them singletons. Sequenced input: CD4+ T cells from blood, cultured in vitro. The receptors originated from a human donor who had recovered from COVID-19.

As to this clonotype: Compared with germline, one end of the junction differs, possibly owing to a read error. CDR3 bases: TGTGCCAGCACTTTAGGGGGTAGCGGGGGGGCCTACGAGCAGTACTTC. This sequence encodes CASTLGGSGGAYEQYF. V gene TRBV28 combines with J gene TRBJ2-7; 11 bases align to TRBD2. The V gene's germline CDR1 is MDHEN and CDR2 SYDVKM. The CDR3 covers 16 residues.

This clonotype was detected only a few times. CDR3 in DNA: TGTGCCAGCAGTTATGGGGGACAGATGAACACTGAAGCTTTCTTT. It yields the protein CASSYGGQMNTEAFF. The chain joins TRBV6-2 or TRBV6-3 to TRBJ1-1; TRBD1 matches at 7 bases. This CDR3 comprises 15 residues. The V segment lost 3 bases and the J segment 0 bases; nucleotides outside the gene matches: 4. The V gene's germline CDR1 is MNHEY and CDR2 SVGEGT.

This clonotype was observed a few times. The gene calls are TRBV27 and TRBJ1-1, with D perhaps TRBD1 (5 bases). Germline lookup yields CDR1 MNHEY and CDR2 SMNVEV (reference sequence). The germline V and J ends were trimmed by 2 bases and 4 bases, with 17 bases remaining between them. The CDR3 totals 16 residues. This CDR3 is CASSLLVGSGGTEAFF. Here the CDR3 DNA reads TGTGCCAGCAGTTTACTCGTGGGCTCCGGGGGCACTGAAGCTTTCTTT.

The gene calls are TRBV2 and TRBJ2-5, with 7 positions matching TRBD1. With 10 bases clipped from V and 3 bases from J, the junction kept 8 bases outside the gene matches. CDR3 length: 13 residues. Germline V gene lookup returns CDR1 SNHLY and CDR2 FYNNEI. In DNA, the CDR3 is TGTGCCACCAAACAAACAGGGGAAGAGACCCAGTACTTC. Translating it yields CATKQTGEETQYF.

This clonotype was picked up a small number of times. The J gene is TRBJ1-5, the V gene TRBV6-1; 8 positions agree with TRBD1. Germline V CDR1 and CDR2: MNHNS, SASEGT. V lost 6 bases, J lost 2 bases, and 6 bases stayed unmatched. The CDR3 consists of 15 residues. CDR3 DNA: TGTGCCAGCAGGACCGGGACAGGAGGCAATCAGCCCCAGCATTTT. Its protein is CASRTGTGGNQPQHF.

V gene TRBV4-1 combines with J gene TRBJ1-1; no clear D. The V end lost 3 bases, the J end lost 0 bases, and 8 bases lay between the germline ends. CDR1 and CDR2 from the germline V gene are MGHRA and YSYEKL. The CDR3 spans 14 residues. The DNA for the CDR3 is TGCGCCAGCAGCCATCCACTGATGAACACTGAAGCTTTCTTT. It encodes CASSHPLMNTEAFF.

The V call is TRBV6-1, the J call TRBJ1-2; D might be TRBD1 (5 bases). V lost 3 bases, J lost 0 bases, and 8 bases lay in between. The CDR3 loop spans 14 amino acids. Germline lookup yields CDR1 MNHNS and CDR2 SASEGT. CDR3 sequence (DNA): TGTGCCAGCAGTGATGCGGGGGCTAACTATGGCTACACCTTC. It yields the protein CASSDAGANYGYTF.

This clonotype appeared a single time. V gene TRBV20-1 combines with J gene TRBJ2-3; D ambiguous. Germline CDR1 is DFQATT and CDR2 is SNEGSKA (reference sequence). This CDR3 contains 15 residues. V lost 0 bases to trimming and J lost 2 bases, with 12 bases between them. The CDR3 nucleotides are TGCAGTGCTAGAGACCCCCGTCGAGCCACAGATACGCAGTATTTT. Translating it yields CSARDPRRATDTQYF.

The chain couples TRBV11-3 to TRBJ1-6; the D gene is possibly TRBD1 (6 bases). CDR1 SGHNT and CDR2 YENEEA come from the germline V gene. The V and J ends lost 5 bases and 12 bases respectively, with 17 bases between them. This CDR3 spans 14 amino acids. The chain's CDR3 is CASSLRQAGRPLHF. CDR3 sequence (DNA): TGTGCCAGCAGCCTGAGACAGGCCGGCCGACCCCTCCACTTT.

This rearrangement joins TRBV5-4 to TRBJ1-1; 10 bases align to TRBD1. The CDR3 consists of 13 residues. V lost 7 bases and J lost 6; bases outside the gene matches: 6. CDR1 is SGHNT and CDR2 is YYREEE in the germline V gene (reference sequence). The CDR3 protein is CASSTGGKAEAFF. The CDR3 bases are TGTGCCAGCTCGACAGGGGGCAAGGCTGAAGCTTTCTTT.

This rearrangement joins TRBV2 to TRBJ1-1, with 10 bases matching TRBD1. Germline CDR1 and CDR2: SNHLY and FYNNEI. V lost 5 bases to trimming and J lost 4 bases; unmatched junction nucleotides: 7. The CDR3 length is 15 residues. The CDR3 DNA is TGTGCCAGCAGTTCGACAGGGGGCGCATCCACTGAAGCTTTCTTT. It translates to CASSSTGGASTEAFF.

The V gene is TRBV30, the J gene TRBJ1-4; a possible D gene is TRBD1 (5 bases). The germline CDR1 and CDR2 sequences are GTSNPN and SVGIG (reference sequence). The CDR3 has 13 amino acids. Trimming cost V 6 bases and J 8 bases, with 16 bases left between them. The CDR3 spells CACSGRAGEKLFF. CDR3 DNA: TGTGCCTGTTCGGGCAGGGCAGGGGAAAAACTGTTTTTT.

The CDR3 sequence is CASSTVPGIEAFF. CDR3 sequence (DNA): TGTGCCAGCAGCACCGTGCCGGGAATTGAAGCTTTCTTT. The chain combines TRBV7-2 with TRBJ1-1; no firm D call. Looked up from germline, CDR1 is SGHTA and CDR2 is FQGNSA. This CDR3 is 13 amino acids long. V dropped 5 bases and J dropped 7 bases, with 14 bases sitting between them.

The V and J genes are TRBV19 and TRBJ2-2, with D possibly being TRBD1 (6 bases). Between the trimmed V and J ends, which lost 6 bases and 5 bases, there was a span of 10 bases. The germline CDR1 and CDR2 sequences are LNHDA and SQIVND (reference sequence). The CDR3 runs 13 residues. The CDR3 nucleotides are TGTGCCAGTAGAAACAGGGTAACCGGGGAGCTGTTTTTT. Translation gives CASRNRVTGELFF.

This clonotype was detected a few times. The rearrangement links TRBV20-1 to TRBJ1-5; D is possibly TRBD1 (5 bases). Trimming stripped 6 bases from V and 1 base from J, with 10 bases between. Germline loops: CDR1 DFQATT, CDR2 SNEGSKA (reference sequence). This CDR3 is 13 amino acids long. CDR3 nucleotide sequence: TGCAGTGCCAAAAGGGGCAGCAATCAGCCCCAGCATTTT. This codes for CSAKRGSNQPQHF.

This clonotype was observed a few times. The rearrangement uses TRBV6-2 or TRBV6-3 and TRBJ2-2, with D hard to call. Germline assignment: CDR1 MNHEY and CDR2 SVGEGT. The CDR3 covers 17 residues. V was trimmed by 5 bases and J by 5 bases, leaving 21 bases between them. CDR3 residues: CASSHGRLGRGTGELFF. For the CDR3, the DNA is TGTGCCAGCAGTCACGGGCGGTTAGGCAGAGGAACCGGGGAGCTGTTTTTT.

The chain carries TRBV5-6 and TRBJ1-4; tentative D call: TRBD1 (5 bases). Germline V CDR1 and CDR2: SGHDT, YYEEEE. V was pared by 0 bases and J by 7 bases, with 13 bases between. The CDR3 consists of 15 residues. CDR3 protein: CASSLVGRQSEKLFF. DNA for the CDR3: TGTGCCAGCAGCTTGGTCGGCAGACAGAGTGAAAAACTGTTTTTT.

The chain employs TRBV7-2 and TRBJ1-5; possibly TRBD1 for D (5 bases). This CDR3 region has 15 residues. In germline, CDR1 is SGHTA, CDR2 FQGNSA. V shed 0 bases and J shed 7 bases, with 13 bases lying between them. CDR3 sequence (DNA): TGTGCCAGCAGCTTAGCGGCAGGGAGCACCCAGCCCCAGCATTTT. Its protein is CASSLAAGSTQPQHF.

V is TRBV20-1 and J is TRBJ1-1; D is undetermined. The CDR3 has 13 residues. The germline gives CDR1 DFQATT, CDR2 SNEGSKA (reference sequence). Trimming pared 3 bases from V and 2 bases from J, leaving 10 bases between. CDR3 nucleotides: TGCAGTGCTAGTAAGCCACCCAACACTGAAGCTTTCTTT. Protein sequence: CSASKPPNTEAFF.

CDR3 in DNA: TGTGCCAGCAGCTTAGGGGATGGGGCTGGCACTGAAGCTTTCTTT. Amino acids: CASSLGDGAGTEAFF. J is TRBJ1-1 and V is TRBV11-2; D is perhaps TRBD1 (5 bases). V was shortened by 1 base and J by 4 bases, with 13 bases between the two germline ends. The germline gives CDR1 SGHAT, CDR2 FQNNGV. The CDR3 consists of 15 residues.

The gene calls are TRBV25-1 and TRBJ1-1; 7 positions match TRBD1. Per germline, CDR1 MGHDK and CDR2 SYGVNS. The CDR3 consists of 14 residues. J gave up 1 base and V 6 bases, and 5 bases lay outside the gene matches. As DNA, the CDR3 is TGTGCCAGCAGGGAGACAGGGTGGAACACTGAAGCTTTCTTT. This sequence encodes CASRETGWNTEAFF.

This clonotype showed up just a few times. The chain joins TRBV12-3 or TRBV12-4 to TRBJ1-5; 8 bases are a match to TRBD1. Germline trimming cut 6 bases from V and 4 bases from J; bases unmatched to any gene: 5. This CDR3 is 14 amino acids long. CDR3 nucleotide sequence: TGTGCCAGCAGCCCGGGACAGGTTAATCAGCCCCAGCATTTT. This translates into CASSPGQVNQPQHF.

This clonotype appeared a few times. The CDR3: CASSLREGHYEQYF. DNA for the CDR3: TGTGCCAGCAGCTTAAGAGAGGGACACTACGAGCAGTACTTC. The chain joins TRBV7-8 to TRBJ2-7; a weak D match, TRBD1 (6 bases). This CDR3 comprises 14 residues. The germline V and J ends were trimmed by 2 bases and 3 bases, with 11 bases remaining between them. Germline assignment: CDR1 SGHVS and CDR2 FQNEAQ.

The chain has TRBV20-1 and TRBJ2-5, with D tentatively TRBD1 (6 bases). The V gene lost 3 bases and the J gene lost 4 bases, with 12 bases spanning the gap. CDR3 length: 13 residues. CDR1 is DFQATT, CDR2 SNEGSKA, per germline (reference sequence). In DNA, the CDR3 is TGCAGTGCTAGCCTACAGGGCGGAGAGACCCAGTACTTC. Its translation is CSASLQGGETQYF.

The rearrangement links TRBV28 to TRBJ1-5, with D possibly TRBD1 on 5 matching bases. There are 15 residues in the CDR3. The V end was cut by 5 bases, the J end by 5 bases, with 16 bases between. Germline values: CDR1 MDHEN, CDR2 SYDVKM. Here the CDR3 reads CASSPWGGMDQPQHF. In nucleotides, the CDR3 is TGTGCCAGCAGTCCCTGGGGGGGTATGGATCAGCCCCAGCATTTT. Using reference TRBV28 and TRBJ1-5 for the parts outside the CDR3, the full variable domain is DVKVTQSSRYLVKRTGEKVFLECVQDMDHENMFWYRQDPGLGLRLIYFSYDVKMKEKGDIPEGYSVSREKKERFSLILESASTNQTSMYLCASSPWGGMDQPQHFGDGTRLSIL.

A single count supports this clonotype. As DNA, the CDR3 is TGTGCCAGCATTTCTAAACGACACCCACCGGTAATGAACACTGAAGCTTTCTTT. The encoded protein is CASISKRHPPVMNTEAFF. This chain joins TRBV28 and TRBJ1-1, with D hard to call. The CDR3 runs 18 residues. The germline V and J ends were trimmed by 7 bases and 0 bases, with 24 bases remaining between them. The germline V gene encodes CDR1 MDHEN and CDR2 SYDVKM.

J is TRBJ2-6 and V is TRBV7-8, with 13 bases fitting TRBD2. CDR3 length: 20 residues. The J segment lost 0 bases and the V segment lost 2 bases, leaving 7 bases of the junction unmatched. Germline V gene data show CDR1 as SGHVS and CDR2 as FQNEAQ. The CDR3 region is CASSLSGLAGALSGANVLTF. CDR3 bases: TGTGCCAGCAGCTTATCCGGACTAGCGGGGGCCCTCTCTGGGGCCAACGTCCTGACTTTC.

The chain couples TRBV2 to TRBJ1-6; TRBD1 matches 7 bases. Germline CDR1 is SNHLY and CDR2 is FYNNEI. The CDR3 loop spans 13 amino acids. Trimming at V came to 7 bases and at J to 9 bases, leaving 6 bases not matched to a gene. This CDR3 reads CASTGQLGSPLHF. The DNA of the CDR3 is TGTGCCAGCACGGGACAGCTGGGTTCACCCCTCCACTTT.

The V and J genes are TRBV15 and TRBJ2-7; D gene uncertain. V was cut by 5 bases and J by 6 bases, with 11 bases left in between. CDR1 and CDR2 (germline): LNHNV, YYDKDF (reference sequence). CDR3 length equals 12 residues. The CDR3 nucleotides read TGTGCCACCAGCCTTGACCTGACCGAGCAGTACTTC. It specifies CATSLDLTEQYF.

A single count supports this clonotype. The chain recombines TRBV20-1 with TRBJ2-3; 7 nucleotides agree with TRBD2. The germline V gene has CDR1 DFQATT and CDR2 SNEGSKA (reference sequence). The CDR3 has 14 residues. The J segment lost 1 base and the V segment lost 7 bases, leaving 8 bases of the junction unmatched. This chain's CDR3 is CSVPRGGGTDTQYF. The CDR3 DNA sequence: TGCAGTGTCCCGAGGGGAGGGGGCACAGATACGCAGTATTTT.

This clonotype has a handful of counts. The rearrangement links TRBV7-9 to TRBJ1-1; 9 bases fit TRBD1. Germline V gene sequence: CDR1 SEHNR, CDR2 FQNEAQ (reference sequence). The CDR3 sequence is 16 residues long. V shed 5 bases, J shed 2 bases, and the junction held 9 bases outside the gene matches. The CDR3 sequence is CASSLTGGRGNTEAFF. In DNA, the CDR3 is TGTGCCAGCAGCCTAACAGGGGGCCGAGGAAACACTGAAGCTTTCTTT.

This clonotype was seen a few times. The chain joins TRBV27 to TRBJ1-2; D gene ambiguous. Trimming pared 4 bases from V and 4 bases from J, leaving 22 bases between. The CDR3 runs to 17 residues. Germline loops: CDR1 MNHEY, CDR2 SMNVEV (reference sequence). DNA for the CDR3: TGTGCCAGCAGTTCGTACCGGACGGACGGCTGGCGCTATGGCTACACCTTC. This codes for CASSSYRTDGWRYGYTF.